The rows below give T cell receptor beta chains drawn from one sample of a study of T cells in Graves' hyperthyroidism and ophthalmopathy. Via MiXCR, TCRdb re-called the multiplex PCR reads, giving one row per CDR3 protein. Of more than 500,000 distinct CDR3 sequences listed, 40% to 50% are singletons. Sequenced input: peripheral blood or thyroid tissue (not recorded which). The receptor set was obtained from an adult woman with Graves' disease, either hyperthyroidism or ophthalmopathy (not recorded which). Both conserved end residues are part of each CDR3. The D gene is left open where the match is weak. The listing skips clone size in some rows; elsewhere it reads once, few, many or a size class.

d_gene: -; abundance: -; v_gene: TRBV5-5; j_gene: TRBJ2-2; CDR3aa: CAGSLDSHRTGELFF; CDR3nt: TGTGCCGGCAGCCTCGACAGCCACCGCACCGGGGAGCTGTTTTTT
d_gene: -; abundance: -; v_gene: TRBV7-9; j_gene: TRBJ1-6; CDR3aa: CASSAGDVAPLHF; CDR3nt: TGTGCCAGCAGCGCCGGGGACGTCGCACCCCTCCACTTT
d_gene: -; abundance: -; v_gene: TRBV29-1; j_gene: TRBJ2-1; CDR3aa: CSVEGGEQFF; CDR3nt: TGCAGCGTTGAAGGGGGTGAGCAGTTCTTC
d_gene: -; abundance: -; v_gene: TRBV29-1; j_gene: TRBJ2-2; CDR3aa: CSATILGAALTGELFF; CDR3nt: TGCAGCGCCACAATTTTGGGAGCAGCCCTCACCGGAGAGCTGTTTTTT
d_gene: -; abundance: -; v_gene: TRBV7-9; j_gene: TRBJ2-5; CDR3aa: CASSPRGIRIQETQYF; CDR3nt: TGTGCCAGCAGCCCCAGAGGGATCCGGATCCAAGAGACCCAGTACTTC
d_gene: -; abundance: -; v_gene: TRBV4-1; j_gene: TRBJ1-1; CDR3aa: CASSHYHRVGTEAFF; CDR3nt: TGCGCCAGCAGCCACTACCACAGGGTTGGGACTGAAGCTTTCTTT
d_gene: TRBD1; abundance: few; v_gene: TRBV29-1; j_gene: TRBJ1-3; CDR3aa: CSVETGNSGNTIYF; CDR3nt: TGCAGCGTTGAGACAGGGAACTCTGGAAACACCATATATTTT
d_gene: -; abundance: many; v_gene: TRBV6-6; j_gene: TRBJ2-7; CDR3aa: CASSYPAESYEQYF; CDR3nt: TGTGCCAGCAGTTACCCAGCGGAGTCGTACGAGCAGTACTTC
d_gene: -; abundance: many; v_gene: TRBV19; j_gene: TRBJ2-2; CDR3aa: CASSTPQGSNTGELFF; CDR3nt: TGTGCCAGTAGTACTCCACAGGGTTCGAACACCGGGGAGCTGTTTTTT
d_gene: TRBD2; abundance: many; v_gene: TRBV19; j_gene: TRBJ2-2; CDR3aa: CASSIRLREAQNTGELFF; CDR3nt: TGTGCCAGTAGTATTCGGTTGCGGGAGGCCCAGAACACCGGGGAGCTGTTTTTT
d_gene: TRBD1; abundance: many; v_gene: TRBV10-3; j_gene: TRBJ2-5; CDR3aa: CAISEGLWGTGGRETQYF; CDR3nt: TGTGCCATCAGTGAGGGACTATGGGGGACAGGGGGCAGAGAGACCCAGTACTTC
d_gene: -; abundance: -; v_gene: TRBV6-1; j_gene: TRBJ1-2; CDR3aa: CASSESGRGYGYTF; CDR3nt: TGTGCCAGCAGTGAATCGGGACGAGGGTATGGCTACACCTTC
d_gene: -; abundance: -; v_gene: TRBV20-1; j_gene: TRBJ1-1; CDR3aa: CSASRSGVGNTEAFF; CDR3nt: TGCAGTGCTAGTAGGTCGGGGGTAGGGAACACTGAAGCTTTCTTT
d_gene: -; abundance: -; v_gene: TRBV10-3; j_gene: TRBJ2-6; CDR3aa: CAISGQTTGSGANVLTF; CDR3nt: TGTGCCATCAGCGGGCAGACCACAGGGTCCGGGGCCAACGTCCTGACTTTC
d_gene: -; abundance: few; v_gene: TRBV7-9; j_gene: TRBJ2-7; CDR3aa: CASTETEDEQYF; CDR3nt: TGTGCCAGCACTGAGACTGAGGACGAGCAGTACTTC
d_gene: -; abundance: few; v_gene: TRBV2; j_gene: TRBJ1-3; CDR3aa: CASSAQGEMTVNTIYF; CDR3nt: TGTGCCAGCAGTGCCCAAGGAGAGATGACCGTAAACACCATATATTTT
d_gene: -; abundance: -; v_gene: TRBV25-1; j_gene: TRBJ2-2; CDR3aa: CATEGLNTGELFF; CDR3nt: TGTGCCACCGAGGGGCTGAACACCGGGGAGCTGTTTTTT
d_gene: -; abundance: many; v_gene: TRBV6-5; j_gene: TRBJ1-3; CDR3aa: CASTLGAGNTIYF; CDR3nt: TGTGCCAGCACTTTAGGGGCTGGAAACACCATATATTTT
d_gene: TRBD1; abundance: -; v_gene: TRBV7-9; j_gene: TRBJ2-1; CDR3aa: CASSSGTGYNEQFF; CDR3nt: TGTGCCAGCAGCTCCGGGACAGGCTACAATGAGCAGTTCTTC
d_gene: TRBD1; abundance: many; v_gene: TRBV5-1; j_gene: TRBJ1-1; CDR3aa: CASGLQGDTEAFF; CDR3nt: TGCGCCAGCGGACTACAGGGGGACACTGAAGCTTTCTTT
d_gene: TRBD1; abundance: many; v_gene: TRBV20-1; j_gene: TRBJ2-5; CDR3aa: CSARGVLGQQETQYF; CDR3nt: TGCAGTGCTAGAGGGGTTCTGGGACAGCAAGAGACCCAGTACTTC
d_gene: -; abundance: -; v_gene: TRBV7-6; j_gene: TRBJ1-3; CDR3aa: CASSSQDHYSGNTIYF; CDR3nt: TGTGCCAGCAGCTCCCAAGACCATTACTCTGGAAACACCATATATTTT
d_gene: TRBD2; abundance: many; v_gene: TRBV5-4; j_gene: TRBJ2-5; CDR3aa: CASSLVAGGGETQYF; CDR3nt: TGTGCCAGCAGCTTGGTAGCGGGCGGGGGAGAGACCCAGTACTTC
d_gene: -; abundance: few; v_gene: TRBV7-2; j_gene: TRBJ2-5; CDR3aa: CASSLAGVRQETQYF; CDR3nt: TGTGCCAGCAGCTTAGCAGGGGTGCGGCAAGAGACCCAGTACTTC
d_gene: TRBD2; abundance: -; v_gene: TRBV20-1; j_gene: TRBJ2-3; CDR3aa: CSARASGPTDTQYF; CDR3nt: TGCAGTGCTAGAGCTAGCGGGCCCACAGATACGCAGTATTTT
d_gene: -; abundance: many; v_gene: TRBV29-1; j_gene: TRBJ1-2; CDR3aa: CSVGPPNYGYTF; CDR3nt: TGCAGCGTTGGTCCCCCGAACTATGGCTACACCTTC
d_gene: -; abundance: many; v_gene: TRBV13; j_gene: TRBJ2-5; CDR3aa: CASSPRPSQEETQYF; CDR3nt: TGTGCCAGCAGCCCTCGACCCAGTCAAGAAGAGACCCAGTACTTC
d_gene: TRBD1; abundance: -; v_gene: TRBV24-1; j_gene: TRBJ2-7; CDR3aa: CATSDAAGTGSHEQYF; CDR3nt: TGTGCCACCAGTGATGCAGCCGGGACAGGGTCCCACGAGCAGTACTTC
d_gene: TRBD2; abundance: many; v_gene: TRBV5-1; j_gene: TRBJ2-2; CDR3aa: CASSLEWREYRTGELFF; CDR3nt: TGCGCCAGCAGCTTGGAGTGGCGGGAGTATCGAACCGGGGAGCTGTTTTTT
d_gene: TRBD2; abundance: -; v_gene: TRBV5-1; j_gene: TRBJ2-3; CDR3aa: CASSFGLAGMFGTDTQYF; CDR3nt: TGCGCCAGCAGCTTCGGACTAGCGGGCATGTTCGGCACAGATACGCAGTATTTT
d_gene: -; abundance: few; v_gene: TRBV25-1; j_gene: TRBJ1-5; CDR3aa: CASSVLANQPQHF; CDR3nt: TGTGCCAGCAGTGTTCTTGCGAATCAGCCCCAGCATTTT
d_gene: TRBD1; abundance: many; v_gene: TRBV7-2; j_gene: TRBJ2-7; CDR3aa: CASTGQGREQYF; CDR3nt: TGTGCCAGCACCGGACAGGGGCGGGAGCAGTACTTC
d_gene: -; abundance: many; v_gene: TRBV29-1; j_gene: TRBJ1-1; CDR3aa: CSVEGGDTEAFF; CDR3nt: TGCAGCGTTGAGGGTGGCGACACTGAAGCTTTCTTT
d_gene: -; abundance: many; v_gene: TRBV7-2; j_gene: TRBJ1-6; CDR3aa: CASSQRTRGNSPLHF; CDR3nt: TGTGCCAGCAGCCAACGGACCCGGGGTAATTCACCCCTCCACTTT
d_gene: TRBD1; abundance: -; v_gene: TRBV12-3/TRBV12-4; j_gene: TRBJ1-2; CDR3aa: CASSLGQGAKGYTF; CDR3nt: TGTGCCAGCAGTTTGGGACAGGGGGCCAAGGGCTACACCTTC
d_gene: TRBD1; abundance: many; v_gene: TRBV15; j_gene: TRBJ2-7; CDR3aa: CATSRDRSYEQYF; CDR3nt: TGTGCCACCAGCAGGGACAGGTCCTACGAGCAGTACTTC
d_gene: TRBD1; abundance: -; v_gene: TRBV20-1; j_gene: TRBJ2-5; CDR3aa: CSARQGAVETQYF; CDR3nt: TGCAGTGCTAGACAGGGGGCGGTGGAGACCCAGTACTTC
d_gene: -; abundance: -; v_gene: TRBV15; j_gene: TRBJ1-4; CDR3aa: CATSNSPYWNEKLFF; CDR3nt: TGTGCCACCAGCAATAGCCCGTACTGGAATGAAAAACTGTTTTTT
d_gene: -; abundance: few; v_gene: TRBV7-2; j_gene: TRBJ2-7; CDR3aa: CASSLAGGASEQYF; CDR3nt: TGTGCCAGCAGCTTAGCGGGGGGGGCGTCGGAGCAGTACTTC
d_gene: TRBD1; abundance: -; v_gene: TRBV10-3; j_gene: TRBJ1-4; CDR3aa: CAIRGGQDEKLFF; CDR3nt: TGTGCCATCAGGGGAGGACAGGATGAAAAACTGTTTTTT
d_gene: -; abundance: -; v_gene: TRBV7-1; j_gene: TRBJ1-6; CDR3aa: CASDRILSSYNSPLHF; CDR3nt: TGTGCTAGCGACAGAATCCTGAGCTCCTATAATTCACCCCTCCACTTT
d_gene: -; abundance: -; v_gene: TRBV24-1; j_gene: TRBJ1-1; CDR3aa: CARVLGDETEAFF; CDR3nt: TGTGCCCGGGTGTTGGGGGATGAGACTGAAGCTTTCTTT
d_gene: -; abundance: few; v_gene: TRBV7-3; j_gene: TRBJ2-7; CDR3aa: CASSPGGGIYEQYF; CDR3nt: TGTGCCAGCAGCCCAGGAGGGGGGATCTACGAGCAGTACTTC
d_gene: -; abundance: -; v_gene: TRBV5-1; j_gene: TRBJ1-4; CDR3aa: CASSLWGEKLFF; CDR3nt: TGCGCCAGCAGCTTGTGGGGTGAAAAACTGTTTTTT
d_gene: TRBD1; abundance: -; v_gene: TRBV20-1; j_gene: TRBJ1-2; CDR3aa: CSASRDSSGYTF; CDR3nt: TGCAGTGCTAGTAGGGACAGCTCTGGCTACACCTTC
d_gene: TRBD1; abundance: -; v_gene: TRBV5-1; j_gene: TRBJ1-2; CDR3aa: CASSLGTGGDNYGYTF; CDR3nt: TGCGCCAGCAGCTTGGGCACAGGGGGTGATAACTATGGCTACACCTTC
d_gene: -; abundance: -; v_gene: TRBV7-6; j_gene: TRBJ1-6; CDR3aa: CASSFTETPLHF; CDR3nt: TGTGCCAGCAGCTTTACAGAGACACCCCTCCACTTT
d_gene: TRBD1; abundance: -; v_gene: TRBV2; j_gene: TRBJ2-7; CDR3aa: CASRIGQGNEQYF; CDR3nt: TGTGCCAGCAGGATAGGACAGGGTAACGAGCAGTACTTC
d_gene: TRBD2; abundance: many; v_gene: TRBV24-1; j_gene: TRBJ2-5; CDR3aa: CATSEEGGGWETQYF; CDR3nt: TGTGCCACCAGTGAGGAAGGCGGGGGGTGGGAGACCCAGTACTTC
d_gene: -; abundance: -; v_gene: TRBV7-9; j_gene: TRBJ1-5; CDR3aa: CASSQDRNGNQHQHF; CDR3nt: TGTGCCAGCAGCCAAGATAGGAACGGCAATCAGCACCAGCATTTT
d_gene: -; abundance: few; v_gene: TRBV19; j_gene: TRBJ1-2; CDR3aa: CASSLGGGGYTF; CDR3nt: TGTGCCAGTAGCCTCGGAGGGGGTGGCTACACCTTC
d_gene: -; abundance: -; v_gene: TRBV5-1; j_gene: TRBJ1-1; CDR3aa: CASSRNLNTEAFF; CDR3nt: TGCGCCAGCAGCCGGAACTTGAACACTGAAGCTTTCTTT
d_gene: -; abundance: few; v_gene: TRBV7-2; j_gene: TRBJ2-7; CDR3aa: CASGPRLGSSYEQYF; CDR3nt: TGTGCCAGCGGCCCCAGGCTTGGGAGCTCCTACGAGCAGTACTTC
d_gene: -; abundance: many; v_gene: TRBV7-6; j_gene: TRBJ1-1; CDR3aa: CASSLGDPGSTEAFF; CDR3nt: TGTGCCAGCAGCTTAGGGGACCCCGGGAGCACTGAAGCTTTCTTT
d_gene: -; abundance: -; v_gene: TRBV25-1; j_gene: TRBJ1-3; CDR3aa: CASSAGEGNTIYF; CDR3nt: TGTGCCAGCAGTGCAGGGGAAGGAAACACCATATATTTT